This is a list of T cell receptor beta chains from one sample in a study of blood T cell repertoires in COVID-19. The data were produced by immunoSEQ multiplex PCR, yet TCRdb's version contains in-frame clones alone and is incomplete. The table includes around 250,000 clones, more than 65% detected once. Sequenced material: peripheral blood. The source is a man aged 45-65 years with active or convalescent COVID-19. CDR3s include the opening cysteine and the closing phenylalanine or tryptophan. Fields, in order: clone size, J gene, D gene, V gene, CDR3 DNA, CDR3 protein. A D gene is named only where the DNA matches it firmly. For some rows the clone size is stated as once, few or many, or as a class when expanded; others skip it.

.,TRBJ1-1,.,TRBV2,TGTGCCAGCATTCGGCGAGGAGGGGCTGAAGCTTTCTTT,CASIRRGGAEAFF
.,TRBJ2-5,.,TRBV25-1,TGTGCCAGCAGTCGACATGGAGGAGAGACCCAGTACTTC,CASSRHGGETQYF
.,TRBJ1-5,.,TRBV19,TGTGCCAGTAGCCCGACAGGCCAGGGGAATCAGCCCCAGCATTTT,CASSPTGQGNQPQHF
.,TRBJ2-1,TRBD1,TRBV9,TGTGCCAGCAGCGTAGCTGCGACAGGGTATGAGCAGTTCTTC,CASSVAATGYEQFF
.,TRBJ2-7,.,TRBV5-1,TGCGCCAGCAGCTGGTCCGACAGGAAACCCTCCTACGAGCAGTACTTC,CASSWSDRKPSYEQYF
.,TRBJ1-1,TRBD1,TRBV10-3,TGTGCCATCAGTTTGGGACAGCTAGTAATGAACACTGAAGCTTTCTTT,CAISLGQLVMNTEAFF
.,TRBJ2-3,.,TRBV7-8,TGTGCCAGCAGCTTAGCTCGGGTTTTCGCAGATACGCAGTATTTT,CASSLARVFADTQYF
.,TRBJ1-4,TRBD1,TRBV18,TGTGCCAGCTCACTAGTACTATGGGACAGGGACGAAAAACTGTTTTTT,CASSLVLWDRDEKLFF
.,TRBJ2-7,TRBD1,TRBV14,TGTGCCAGCCGACCAAGGGGGCCCTACGAGCAGTACTTC,CASRPRGPYEQYF
.,TRBJ2-5,.,TRBV4-1,TGCGCCAGCAGCCAAGATGAGGCTTACCAAGAGACCCAGTACTTC,CASSQDEAYQETQYF
.,TRBJ2-7,.,TRBV7-6,TGTGCCAGCAGCTCCTCCCGAGCAGGGAGGGAGCAGTACTTC,CASSSSRAGREQYF
.,TRBJ2-7,TRBD1,TRBV28,TGTGCCACCCGCCGGACAGGGGTAAACGAGCAGTACTTC,CATRRTGVNEQYF
.,TRBJ2-5,TRBD1,TRBV2,TGTGCCAGCAGGGGACAGGGGGTAGAGACCCAGTACTTC,CASRGQGVETQYF
.,TRBJ2-7,TRBD1,TRBV6-2/TRBV6-3,TGTGCCAGCAGTTTTTCAACAGGGGCTGCGAACGAGCAGTACTTC,CASSFSTGAANEQYF
.,TRBJ1-6,.,TRBV30,TGTGCCTGGAGTGTACCAGCGAGCTCCTATAATTCACCCCTCCACTTT,CAWSVPASSYNSPLHF
few,TRBJ1-2,.,TRBV5-6,TGTGCCAGCAGCTTGGGCAGGAGGGATGGCTACACCTTC,CASSLGRRDGYTF
.,TRBJ1-1,.,TRBV12-3/TRBV12-4,TGTGCCAGCGCACTGGGAAGGGGAGCTTTCTTT,CASALGRGAFF
.,TRBJ1-2,TRBD1,TRBV28,TGTGCCAGCAGTTTAGGAGGACAGGGGGCAAAAGGCTACACCTTC,CASSLGGQGAKGYTF
once,TRBJ2-1,.,TRBV18,TGTGCCAGCTCACGAGGGGAGGTGAGTGGCAATGAGCAGTTCTTC,CASSRGEVSGNEQFF
.,TRBJ2-3,TRBD2,TRBV30,TGTGCCTGGAGTCAGGGACTAGCCACGCAGTATTTT,CAWSQGLATQYF
.,TRBJ2-1,TRBD2,TRBV11-2,TGTGCCAGCAGCTACGGGACTAGCGGGGGGCCTGTTAATGAGCAGTTCTTC,CASSYGTSGGPVNEQFF
.,TRBJ1-2,.,TRBV11-2,TGTGCCAGCAGCGCGATCCGTGGAGGCTTGAGCTACACCTTC,CASSAIRGGLSYTF
.,TRBJ2-3,.,TRBV6-1,TGTGCCAGCAGTGAATGGAGGTCCCGTGCGGATACGCAGTATTTT,CASSEWRSRADTQYF
.,TRBJ1-2,.,TRBV4-3,TGCGCCAGCAGCCAAGACCGGGGGGCGCGAGGCTACACCTTC,CASSQDRGARGYTF
.,TRBJ1-1,.,TRBV7-2,TGTGCCAGCAGCCGGAACCGGGACACTGAAGCTTTCTTT,CASSRNRDTEAFF
.,TRBJ2-1,.,TRBV5-4,TGTGCCAGCAGCTTATGGGGCGTCAACTCCTACAATGAGCAGTTCTTC,CASSLWGVNSYNEQFF
.,TRBJ2-3,.,TRBV9,TGTGCCAGCTCGGTCCCACGGACTACCTACACAGATACGCAGTATTTT,CASSVPRTTYTDTQYF
.,TRBJ1-3,.,TRBV7-8,TGTGCCAGCAGCAATACTGGGGGGAGAGATAGAAACACCATATATTTT,CASSNTGGRDRNTIYF
.,TRBJ1-1,.,TRBV5-5,TGTGCCAGCAGCTTGTTCTTCAGTGCGCAACAGGGTGAAGCTTTCTTT,CASSLFFSAQQGEAFF
.,TRBJ2-5,TRBD2,TRBV5-5,TGTGCCAGCAGTTCCGGGACTAGGGGGATCCAAGAGACCCAGTACTTC,CASSSGTRGIQETQYF
.,TRBJ1-4,.,TRBV30,TGTGCCTGGAGAGCCAATGAAAAACTGTTTTTT,CAWRANEKLFF
.,TRBJ2-4,.,TRBV7-9,TGTGCCAGCAGCTCTCCCATTCGCCAGGGGGCCAAAAACATTCAGTACTTC,CASSSPIRQGAKNIQYF
.,TRBJ2-3,TRBD1,TRBV5-1,TGCGCCAGCAGCGAACAGGGGGGCACAGATACGCAGTATTTT,CASSEQGGTDTQYF
.,TRBJ2-7,.,TRBV5-1,TGCGCCAGCAGTTTAGTCCCCGGCGAGCAGTACTTC,CASSLVPGEQYF
.,TRBJ1-1,TRBD1,TRBV5-4,TGTGCCAGCAGCCGACGGGCAGGGGGAATGAACACTGAAGCTTTCTTT,CASSRRAGGMNTEAFF
.,TRBJ2-3,.,TRBV19,TGTGCCAGTAGTATCGGGTGGGCAGATACGCAGTATTTT,CASSIGWADTQYF
.,TRBJ2-3,.,TRBV5-1,TGCGCCAGCAGCCTCCGGGAAACAGATACGCAGTATTTT,CASSLRETDTQYF
.,TRBJ1-6,.,TRBV30,TGTGCCTGGAGTGTACTCCCCACAGGGTTTAATTCACCCCTCCACTTT,CAWSVLPTGFNSPLHF
.,TRBJ1-2,TRBD1,TRBV19,TGTGCCAGTAGTATTTATGGGACAGCTCCCTATGGCTACACCTTC,CASSIYGTAPYGYTF
.,TRBJ1-2,.,TRBV2,TGTGCCACGCCACAGGGCCCCTCTAGCGGCTACACCTTC,CATPQGPSSGYTF
.,TRBJ2-7,TRBD1,TRBV19,TGTGCCAGTAGTAGGGCGGGACAGGGGGCGGCTCCCCTCCACGAGCAGTACTTC,CASSRAGQGAAPLHEQYF
.,TRBJ1-5,.,TRBV10-3,TGTGCCATCAGTGAGGAGGGGGGCAATCAGCCCCAGCATTTT,CAISEEGGNQPQHF
.,TRBJ1-1,TRBD1,TRBV5-6,TGTGCCAGCAGCTCCTGGACAGGAGGGAACACTGAAGCTTTCTTT,CASSSWTGGNTEAFF